These T cell receptor beta chains were read from a single sample in a study of graft-versus-host responses after intestinal transplantation. Repertoires were generated with immunoSEQ multiplex PCR, while TCRdb's copy carries only in-frame clones and drops some. The table has 50,000 to 75,000 clones, about nine tenths seen once. Sequencing was performed on ileum tissue, taken around 350 days after transplant. The receptors here all came from a human patient who received an intestinal transplant, so some T cells may come from the graft donor. CDR3s include the opening cysteine and the closing phenylalanine or tryptophan. A D gene is named only where the DNA matches it firmly. Clone size, where shown, is once, few, many, or a class for clones that have expanded.

d_call,v_call,clone_size,j_call,cdr3_aa,cdr3_nt
NA,TRBV6-5,NA,TRBJ2-7,CASSHNRDPNYEQYF,TGTGCCAGCAGCCACAACCGGGATCCGAACTACGAGCAGTACTTC
TRBD1,TRBV5-1,NA,TRBJ2-3,CASRIQGAGTDTQYF,TGCGCCAGCAGAATACAGGGGGCCGGCACAGATACGCAGTATTTT
NA,TRBV28,NA,TRBJ2-1,CASSYGYNEQFF,TGTGCCAGCAGTTACGGGTACAATGAGCAGTTCTTC
NA,TRBV19,NA,TRBJ2-5,CASSISGGGETQYF,TGTGCCAGTAGTATTAGCGGAGGGGGGGAGACCCAGTACTTC
TRBD2,TRBV28,NA,TRBJ2-1,CASSPWTSGRTGRPNEQFF,TGTGCCAGCAGTCCCTGGACTAGCGGGAGAACTGGGAGGCCGAATGAGCAGTTCTTC
NA,TRBV6-6,NA,TRBJ1-2,CASSLGADRGGYTF,TGTGCCAGCAGTTTGGGGGCGGACCGAGGTGGCTACACCTTC
NA,TRBV10-3,NA,TRBJ2-7,CAIGTHEQYF,TGTGCCATCGGCACCCACGAGCAGTACTTC
NA,TRBV11-2,NA,TRBJ1-1,CASSSPPYTEAFF,TGTGCCAGCAGCTCCCCCCCCTACACTGAAGCTTTCTTT
NA,TRBV19,NA,TRBJ2-7,CASSILGARGEQYF,TGTGCCAGTAGTATTCTGGGGGCGCGGGGCGAGCAGTACTTC
NA,TRBV4-1,once,TRBJ2-7,CASSQGDGAYEQYF,TGCGCCAGCAGCCAAGGTGACGGGGCCTACGAGCAGTACTTC
NA,TRBV4-1,NA,TRBJ2-7,CASSQEHFRTFEQYF,TGCGCCAGCAGCCAGGAGCATTTCAGAACTTTCGAGCAGTACTTC
TRBD2,TRBV5-1,once,TRBJ2-3,CASSLLGLAGGIGTDTQYF,TGCGCCAGCAGCTTGTTGGGACTAGCGGGAGGGATAGGCACAGATACGCAGTATTTT
TRBD2,TRBV29-1,NA,TRBJ2-7,CSVSGSEQYF,TGCAGCGTTAGCGGGAGCGAGCAGTACTTC
NA,TRBV6-1,NA,TRBJ2-2,CASSRVGTGELFF,TGTGCCAGCTCGCGCGTAGGGACCGGGGAGCTGTTTTTT
NA,TRBV28,NA,TRBJ2-1,CASSRSNEQFF,TGTGCCAGCAGTCGCTCCAATGAGCAGTTCTTC
NA,TRBV5-4,NA,TRBJ2-7,CASSPRGGRRLGSYEQYF,TGTGCCAGCAGCCCGCGGGGCGGTCGTCGGCTCGGCTCCTACGAGCAGTACTTC
TRBD1,TRBV28,NA,TRBJ1-5,CASRADRGGNQPQHF,TGTGCCAGCAGAGCGGACAGGGGAGGCAATCAGCCCCAGCATTTT
NA,TRBV28,NA,TRBJ2-5,CASWGDSKETQYF,TGTGCCAGCTGGGGGGACAGTAAGGAGACCCAGTACTTC
NA,TRBV28,NA,TRBJ2-3,CASSPTLGSPDTQYF,TGTGCCAGCAGTCCAACCCTAGGGAGCCCAGATACGCAGTATTTT
NA,TRBV30,NA,TRBJ2-7,CAWSSGVLNEQYF,TGTGCCTGGAGTAGCGGAGTCCTGAACGAGCAGTACTTC